The rows below give T cell receptor beta chains drawn from one sample of a study of cytomegalovirus exposure and HLA in healthy donors. The method was immunoSEQ multiplex PCR; TCRdb's version includes in-frame clones alone and lacks a portion of them. Of about 190,000 clones listed, approximately 86% are singletons. The material sequenced was PBMCs. These receptor sequences come from a young woman in good health and CMV-seronegative. CDR3s include the opening cysteine and the closing phenylalanine or tryptophan. D genes are given only for firm matches. Clone size is stated in some rows and not others, as once, few, many or a class when expanded.

V gene	J gene	clone size	D gene	CDR3 DNA	CDR3 protein
TRBV11-2	TRBJ1-2	-	-	TGTGCCAGCAGCTTAGGTCTACGCGCCGGCTATGGCTACACCTTC	CASSLGLRAGYGYTF
TRBV19	TRBJ1-1	few	-	TGTGCCAGTAGTACTGGAGCGGGATACACTGAAGCTTTCTTT	CASSTGAGYTEAFF
TRBV19	TRBJ1-5	-	-	TGTGCCAGTAGTATACTCAAGACATCGGGCAATCAGCCCCAGCATTTT	CASSILKTSGNQPQHF
TRBV5-1	TRBJ1-4	-	-	TGCGCCAGCAGCGTCGGGGTAGATGAAAAACTGTTTTTT	CASSVGVDEKLFF
TRBV19	TRBJ2-7	-	TRBD1	TGTGCCAGTAGTTTATCCGGGACAGGGGCCTACGAGCAGTACTTC	CASSLSGTGAYEQYF
TRBV30	TRBJ2-1	few	-	TGTGCCTGGAGTTCCGACAGATCCTACAATGAGCAGTTCTTC	CAWSSDRSYNEQFF
TRBV27	TRBJ2-5	-	TRBD2	TGTGCCAGTGCCCAGGGACTAGTAACAGAGACCCAGTACTTC	CASAQGLVTETQYF
TRBV30	TRBJ1-2	-	-	TGTGCCTGGAGTAGAAACAGGGCGTTCCCCTATGGCTACACCTTC	CAWSRNRAFPYGYTF
TRBV19	TRBJ1-3	once	TRBD1	TGTGCCAGTAGTCCGACAGGGGACGGAAACACCATATATTTT	CASSPTGDGNTIYF
TRBV4-1	TRBJ2-1	-	TRBD1	TGCGCCAGCAGCCAAGATCAAGGGACAGGGCGCAATGAGCAGTTCTTC	CASSQDQGTGRNEQFF
TRBV10-2	TRBJ2-1	-	-	TGCGCCAGCAGTTTACAGGGGACTTCCTACAATGAGCAGTTCTTC	CASSLQGTSYNEQFF
TRBV27	TRBJ2-3	once	-	TGTGCCAGCAGAGTGGGGGCCGGCACAGATACGCAGTATTTT	CASRVGAGTDTQYF
TRBV19	TRBJ1-1	-	TRBD1	TGTGCCAGTAGTACCCGACAGGGCCGCATAGGGACTGAAGCTTTCTTT	CASSTRQGRIGTEAFF
TRBV10-3	TRBJ2-2	-	-	TGTGCCATCAGTGAGTCGAGCGGCGCGAACACCGGGGAGCTGTTTTTT	CAISESSGANTGELFF
TRBV7-3	TRBJ2-7	-	-	TGTGCCAGCAGCCCCGGGCAGGGTGGAAAGCAGTACTTC	CASSPGQGGKQYF
TRBV25-1	TRBJ1-4	-	-	TGTGCCAGCAGTACGGCAGTCGGGAATGAAAAACTGTTTTTT	CASSTAVGNEKLFF
TRBV7-2	TRBJ1-2	-	-	TGTGCCAGCATCCCCATGATTTCGGGTAACTATGGCTACACCTTC	CASIPMISGNYGYTF
TRBV5-1	TRBJ1-2	-	TRBD1	TGCGCCAGCAGCTTGGGGACAGGGGCGCCCTATGGCTACACCTTC	CASSLGTGAPYGYTF
TRBV11-1	TRBJ2-2	once	-	TGTGCCAGCAGCTTAGTGGGACTGGGGAACACCGGGGAGCTGTTTTTT	CASSLVGLGNTGELFF
TRBV30	TRBJ1-2	-	-	TGTGCCTGGGAACCCCCAGGGCACTATGGCTACACCTTC	CAWEPPGHYGYTF
TRBV11-3	TRBJ2-7	-	-	TGTGCCAGCAGCCCCTCTCCTTACGAGCAGTACTTC	CASSPSPYEQYF
TRBV30	TRBJ1-1	-	-	TGTGCCTGGAGTCCCCACTCAAACACTGAAGCTTTCTTT	CAWSPHSNTEAFF
TRBV28	TRBJ2-7	-	-	TGTGCCAGCAGTTTAGCATTTCAGGGAAAAAACGAGCAGTACTTC	CASSLAFQGKNEQYF
TRBV10-3	TRBJ2-1	-	TRBD2	TGTGCCATCAGTGCTGGGCCGGGACTAGCTGGGGGAAATGAGCAGTTCTTC	CAISAGPGLAGGNEQFF
TRBV11-2	TRBJ2-5	-	-	TGTGCCAGCAGACCTCTATCGTGGGGGGTCCAAGAGACCCAGTACTTC	CASRPLSWGVQETQYF
TRBV4-3	TRBJ2-5	-	TRBD2	TGCGCCAGCAGCCAAGGACTAGCGGGAGATGTGGGGGAGACCCAGTACTTC	CASSQGLAGDVGETQYF
TRBV7-2	TRBJ2-3	-	TRBD2	TGTGCCACCCGACTAGCGGGAGGGGGAGATACGCAGTATTTT	CATRLAGGGDTQYF
TRBV28	TRBJ1-5	-	-	TGTGCCAGCAGTTTTCTGGGAGGGCCAGAGTTTAGCAATCAGCCCCAGCATTTT	CASSFLGGPEFSNQPQHF
TRBV4-1	TRBJ2-2	-	TRBD2	TGCGCCAGCAGCCAAGGTCGGGACTATGGAACCGGGGAGCTGTTTTTT	CASSQGRDYGTGELFF
TRBV9	TRBJ2-3	once	-	TGTGCCAGCACCTCCATGGAGGGATCCACAGATACGCAGTATTTT	CASTSMEGSTDTQYF
TRBV5-1	TRBJ2-7	-	-	TGCGCCAGCAGCTCCCGTGGGGGGTCCTACGAGCAGTACTTC	CASSSRGGSYEQYF
TRBV13	TRBJ2-5	-	TRBD2	TGTGCCAGCAGCTTAGCTACTCTAGCGGGAGGGATGTTCCAAGAGACCCAGTACTTC	CASSLATLAGGMFQETQYF
TRBV7-8	TRBJ2-1	-	-	TGTGCCAGCAGCTTAGCGCGAGTTCAGGGCTATGAGCAGTTCTTC	CASSLARVQGYEQFF
TRBV6-1	TRBJ2-3	-	TRBD2	TGTGCCAGCAGTGAGACTAGCGGGGGAACAGATACGCAGTATTTT	CASSETSGGTDTQYF
TRBV19	TRBJ2-5	-	-	TGTGCCAGTAGTATAGTGGAGGGCTGGGAGACCCAGTACTTC	CASSIVEGWETQYF
TRBV7-7	TRBJ2-5	-	-	TGTGCTAGCAGCCAGAGAGGATCTCAAGAGACCCAGTACTTC	CASSQRGSQETQYF
TRBV19	TRBJ2-5	-	-	TGTGCCAGTAGTATCGCGCGGGGACTTCGGGAGACCCAGTACTTC	CASSIARGLRETQYF
TRBV28	TRBJ1-5	-	-	TGTGCCAGCAGTCCCCCGCTAAGAGGAAGCAATCAGCCCCAGCATTTT	CASSPPLRGSNQPQHF
TRBV4-1	TRBJ1-6	-	TRBD1	TGCGCCAGCAGCCAAGGGGGACAGGGTTCACCCCTCCACTTT	CASSQGGQGSPLHF
TRBV5-1	TRBJ2-2	-	-	TGCGCCAGCAGCTTACGGGGGAGAACCGGGGAGCTGTTTTTT	CASSLRGRTGELFF
TRBV7-9	TRBJ2-7	-	TRBD2	TGTGCCAGCAGCAGGACTAGCGGGGACGAGCAGTACTTC	CASSRTSGDEQYF
TRBV10-2	TRBJ1-2	-	-	TGCGCCAGCAGTGACAACAACAGGGATGGCTACACCTTC	CASSDNNRDGYTF
TRBV6-4	TRBJ1-5	once	-	TGTGCCAGCAGTGACGGGAAGGGCGGGGATCAGCCCCAGCATTTT	CASSDGKGGDQPQHF
TRBV6-5	TRBJ1-3	-	-	TGTGCCAGCAGTTACGGGGGCCCGCAAAACACCATATATTTT	CASSYGGPQNTIYF